The TCR beta chain described here comes from a study of beta chain features in type 1 diabetes. Study conclusions and caveats: More deletions and fewer insertions at VDJ junctions were seen in type 1 diabetes patients. Short templates might get an advantage during PCR, and this would be equal in patients and controls.

Once sorted, every population was more than 95% pure. Expressed TCRB transcripts got sequenced, as all isolated RNA was reverse transcribed. The repertoire was sequenced with immunoSEQ multiplex PCR; TCRdb's copy has only in-frame clones and lacks some. Counted here are about 340,000 clones, 7.5% to 9% occurring once; the ten biggest clones make up 0.44%. This CDR3 comprises 15 residues. Germline loops: CDR1 SGHVS, CDR2 FQNEAQ. Unmatched junction bases numbered 4, after V lost 5 bases and J lost 2 bases. Regarding this clone: Its specificity is unknown.

The chain uses TRBV7-8 and TRBJ2-7, with 12 bases fitting TRBD2. This clonotype was sampled from a woman under 30 in good health. The specimen was central memory CD4+ T cells from blood. The CDR3 reads CASSPRTSGAYEQYF. CDR3 sequence (DNA): TGTGCCAGCAGCCCGCGGACTAGCGGGGCCTACGAGCAGTACTTC.